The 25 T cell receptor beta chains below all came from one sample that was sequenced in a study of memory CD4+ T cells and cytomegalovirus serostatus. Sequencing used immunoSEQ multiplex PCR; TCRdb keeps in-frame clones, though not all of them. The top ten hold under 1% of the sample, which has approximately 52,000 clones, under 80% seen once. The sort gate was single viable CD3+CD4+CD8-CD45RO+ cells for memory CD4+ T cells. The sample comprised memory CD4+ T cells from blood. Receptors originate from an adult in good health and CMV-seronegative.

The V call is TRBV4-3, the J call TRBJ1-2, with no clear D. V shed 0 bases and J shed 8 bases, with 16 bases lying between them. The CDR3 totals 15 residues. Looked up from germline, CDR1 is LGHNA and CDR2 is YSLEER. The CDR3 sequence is CASSQDAGTSRGYTF. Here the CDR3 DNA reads TGCGCCAGCAGCCAAGATGCGGGAACCTCTAGGGGCTACACCTTC.

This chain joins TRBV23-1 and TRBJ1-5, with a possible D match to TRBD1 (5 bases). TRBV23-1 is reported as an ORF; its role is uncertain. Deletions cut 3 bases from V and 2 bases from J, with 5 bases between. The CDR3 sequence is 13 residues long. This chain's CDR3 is CASSQGGNQPQHF. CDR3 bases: TGCGCCAGCAGTCAGGGGGGCAATCAGCCCCAGCATTTT.

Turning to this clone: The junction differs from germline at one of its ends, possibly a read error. CDR3 loop: CASTTGPGSGRLF. DNA of the CDR3: TGTGCCAGCACCACAGGCCCGGGGTCCGGGCGCCTCTTC. This chain uses TRBV7-2 with TRBJ1-2, with D possibly matching TRBD1 (5 bases). The CDR3 length is 13 residues. Germline assignment: CDR1 SGHTA and CDR2 FQGNSA.

The CDR3 coding sequence is TGTGCCAGCAGCTTCGACAGGGGAATATACAATGAGCAGTTCTTC. Protein sequence: CASSFDRGIYNEQFF. The V and J genes are TRBV7-2 and TRBJ2-1, with 8 nucleotides matching TRBD1. The length of the CDR3 is 15 residues. The junction had 5 bases not matched to a gene; V was cut back by 3 bases and J by 4 bases. Germline CDR1 SGHTA, CDR2 FQGNSA.

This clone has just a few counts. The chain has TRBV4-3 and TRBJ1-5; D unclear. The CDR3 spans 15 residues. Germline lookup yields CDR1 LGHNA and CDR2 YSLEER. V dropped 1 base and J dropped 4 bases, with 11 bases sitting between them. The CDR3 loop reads CASSQVKGSNQPQHF. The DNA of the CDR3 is TGCGCCAGCAGCCAAGTCAAGGGCAGTAATCAGCCCCAGCATTTT.

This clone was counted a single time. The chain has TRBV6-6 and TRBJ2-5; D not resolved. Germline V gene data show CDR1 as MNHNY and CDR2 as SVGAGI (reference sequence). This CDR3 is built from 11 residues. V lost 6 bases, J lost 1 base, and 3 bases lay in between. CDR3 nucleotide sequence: TGTGCCAGCAGCCCCCAAGAGACCCAGTACTTC. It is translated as CASSPQETQYF.

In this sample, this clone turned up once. The CDR3 loop is CASSYTPYSGYEQYF. In nucleotides, the CDR3 is TGTGCCAGCAGCTATACTCCTTATTCAGGCTACGAGCAGTACTTC. The chain joins TRBV6-1 to TRBJ2-7; the D is unclear. The CDR3 is 15 residues long. Trimming left V 6 bases short and J 3 bases short, with 18 bases between. Looked up from germline, CDR1 is MNHNS and CDR2 is SASEGT.

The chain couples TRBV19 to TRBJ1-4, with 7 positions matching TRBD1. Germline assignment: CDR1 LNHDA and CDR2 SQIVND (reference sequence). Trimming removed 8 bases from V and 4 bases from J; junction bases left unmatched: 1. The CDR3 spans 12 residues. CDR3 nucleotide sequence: TGTGCCAGTGGGACAGTTAATGAAAAACTGTTTTTT. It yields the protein CASGTVNEKLFF.

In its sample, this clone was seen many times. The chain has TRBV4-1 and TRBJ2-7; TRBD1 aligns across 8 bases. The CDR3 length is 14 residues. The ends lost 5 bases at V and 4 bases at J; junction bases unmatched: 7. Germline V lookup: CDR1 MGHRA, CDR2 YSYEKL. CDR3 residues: CASSLGQGLYEQYF. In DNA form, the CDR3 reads TGCGCCAGCAGCTTAGGACAGGGTCTTTACGAGCAGTACTTC.

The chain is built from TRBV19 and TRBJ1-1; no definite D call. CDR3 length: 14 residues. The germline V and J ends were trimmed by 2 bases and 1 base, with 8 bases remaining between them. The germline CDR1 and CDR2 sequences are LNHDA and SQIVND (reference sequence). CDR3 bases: TGTGCCAGTAGTATATCTCACCAGAACACTGAAGCTTTCTTT. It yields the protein CASSISHQNTEAFF.

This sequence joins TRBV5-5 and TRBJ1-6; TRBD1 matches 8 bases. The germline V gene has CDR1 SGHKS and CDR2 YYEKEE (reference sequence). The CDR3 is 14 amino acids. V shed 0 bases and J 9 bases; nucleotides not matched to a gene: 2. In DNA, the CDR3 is TGTGCCAGCAGCTTGGCAGGGGGCATTTCACCCCTCCACTTT. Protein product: CASSLAGGISPLHF.

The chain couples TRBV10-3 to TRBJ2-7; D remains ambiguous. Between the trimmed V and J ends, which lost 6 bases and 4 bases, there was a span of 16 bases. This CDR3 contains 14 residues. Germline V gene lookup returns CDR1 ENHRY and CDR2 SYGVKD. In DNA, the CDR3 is TGTGCCATCAGGCCTGCTAAAGGTGGTTACGAGCAGTACTTC. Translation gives CAIRPAKGGYEQYF.

CDR3 loop: CASGQDYGYTF. In nucleotides, the CDR3 is TGTGCCAGCGGTCAGGACTATGGCTACACCTTC. The chain combines TRBV2 with TRBJ1-2; D not resolved. Germline V gene lookup returns CDR1 SNHLY and CDR2 FYNNEI. Between the trimmed V and J ends, which lost 8 bases and 3 bases, there was a span of 7 bases. The CDR3 length is 11 residues.

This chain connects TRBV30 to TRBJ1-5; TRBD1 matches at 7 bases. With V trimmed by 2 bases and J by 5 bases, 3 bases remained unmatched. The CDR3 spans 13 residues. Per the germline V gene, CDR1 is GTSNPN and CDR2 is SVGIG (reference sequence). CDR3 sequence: CAWSTGTDQPQHF. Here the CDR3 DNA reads TGTGCCTGGAGTACAGGGACAGATCAGCCCCAGCATTTT.

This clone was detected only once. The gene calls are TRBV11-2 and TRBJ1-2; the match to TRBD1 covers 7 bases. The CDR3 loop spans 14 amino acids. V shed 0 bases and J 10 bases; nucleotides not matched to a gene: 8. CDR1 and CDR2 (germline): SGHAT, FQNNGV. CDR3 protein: CASSLEATGKDYTF. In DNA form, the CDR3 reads TGTGCCAGCAGCTTAGAGGCGACAGGGAAAGACTACACCTTC.

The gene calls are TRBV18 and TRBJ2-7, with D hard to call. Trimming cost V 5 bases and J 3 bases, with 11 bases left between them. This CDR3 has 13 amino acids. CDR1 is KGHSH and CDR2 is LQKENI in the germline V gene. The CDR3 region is CASSKPPDYEQYF. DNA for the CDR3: TGTGCCAGCTCAAAACCCCCAGACTACGAGCAGTACTTC.

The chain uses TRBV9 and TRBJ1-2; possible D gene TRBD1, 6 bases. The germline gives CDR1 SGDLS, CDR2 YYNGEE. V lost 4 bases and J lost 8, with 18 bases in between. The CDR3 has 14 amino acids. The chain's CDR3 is CASSPPLGQGGYTF. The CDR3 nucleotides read TGTGCCAGCAGCCCCCCCTTGGGGCAGGGGGGCTACACCTTC.

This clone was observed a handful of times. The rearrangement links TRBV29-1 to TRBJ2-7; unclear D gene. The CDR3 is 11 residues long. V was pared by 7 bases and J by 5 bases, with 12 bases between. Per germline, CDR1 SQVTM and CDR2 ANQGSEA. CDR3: CSGRLGNEQYF. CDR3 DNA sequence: TGCAGCGGCCGGTTAGGGAACGAGCAGTACTTC.

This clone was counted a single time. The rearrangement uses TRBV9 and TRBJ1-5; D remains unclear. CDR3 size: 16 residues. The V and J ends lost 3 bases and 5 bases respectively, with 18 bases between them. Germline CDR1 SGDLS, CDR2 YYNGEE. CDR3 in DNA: TGTGCCAGCAGCGCACGGGAACCCTCGTCGGATCAGCCCCAGCATTTT. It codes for CASSAREPSSDQPQHF.

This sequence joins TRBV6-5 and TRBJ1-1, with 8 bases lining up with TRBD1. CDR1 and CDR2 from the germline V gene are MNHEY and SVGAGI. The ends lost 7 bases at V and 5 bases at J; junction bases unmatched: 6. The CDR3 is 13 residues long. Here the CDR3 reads CASTNDRGTEAFF. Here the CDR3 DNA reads TGTGCCAGCACCAACGACAGGGGAACTGAAGCTTTCTTT.

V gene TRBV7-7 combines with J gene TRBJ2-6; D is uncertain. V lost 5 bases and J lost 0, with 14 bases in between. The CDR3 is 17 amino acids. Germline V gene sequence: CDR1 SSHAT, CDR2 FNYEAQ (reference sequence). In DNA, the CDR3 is TGTGCCAGCAGCCCACACCCCCCAGCCTCTGGGGCCAACGTCCTGACTTTC. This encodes CASSPHPPASGANVLTF.

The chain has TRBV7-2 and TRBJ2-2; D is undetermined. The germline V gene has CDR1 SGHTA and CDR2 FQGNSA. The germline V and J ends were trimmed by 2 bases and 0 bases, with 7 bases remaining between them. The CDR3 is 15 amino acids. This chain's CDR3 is CASSLLVSNTGELFF. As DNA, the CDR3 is TGTGCCAGCAGCTTACTGGTGTCGAACACCGGGGAGCTGTTTTTT.

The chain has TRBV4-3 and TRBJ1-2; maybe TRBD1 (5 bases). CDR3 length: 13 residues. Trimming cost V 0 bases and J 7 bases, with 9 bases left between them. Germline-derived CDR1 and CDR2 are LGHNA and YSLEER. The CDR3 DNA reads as TGCGCCAGCAGCCAAGATACAGGCCGTGGCTACACCTTC. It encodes CASSQDTGRGYTF.

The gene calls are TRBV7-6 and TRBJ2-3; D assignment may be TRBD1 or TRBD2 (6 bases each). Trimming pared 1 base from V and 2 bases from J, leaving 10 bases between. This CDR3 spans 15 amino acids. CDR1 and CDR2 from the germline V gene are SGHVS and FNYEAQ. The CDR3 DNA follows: TGTGCCAGCAGCTTAGATGGGGGGCCCACAGATACGCAGTATTTT. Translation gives CASSLDGGPTDTQYF.

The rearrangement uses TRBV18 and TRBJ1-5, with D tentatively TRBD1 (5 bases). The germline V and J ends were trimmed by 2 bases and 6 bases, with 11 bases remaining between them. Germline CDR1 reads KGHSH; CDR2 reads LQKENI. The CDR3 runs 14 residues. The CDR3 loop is CASSPGGSVQPQHF. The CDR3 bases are TGTGCCAGCTCACCAGGGGGGAGCGTTCAGCCCCAGCATTTT. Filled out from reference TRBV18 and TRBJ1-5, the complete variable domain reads NAGVMQNPRHLVRRRGQEARLRCSPMKGHSHVYWYRQLPEEGLKFMVYLQKENIIDESGMPKERFSAEFPKEGPSILRIQQVVRGDSAAYFCASSPGGSVQPQHFGDGTRLSIL.